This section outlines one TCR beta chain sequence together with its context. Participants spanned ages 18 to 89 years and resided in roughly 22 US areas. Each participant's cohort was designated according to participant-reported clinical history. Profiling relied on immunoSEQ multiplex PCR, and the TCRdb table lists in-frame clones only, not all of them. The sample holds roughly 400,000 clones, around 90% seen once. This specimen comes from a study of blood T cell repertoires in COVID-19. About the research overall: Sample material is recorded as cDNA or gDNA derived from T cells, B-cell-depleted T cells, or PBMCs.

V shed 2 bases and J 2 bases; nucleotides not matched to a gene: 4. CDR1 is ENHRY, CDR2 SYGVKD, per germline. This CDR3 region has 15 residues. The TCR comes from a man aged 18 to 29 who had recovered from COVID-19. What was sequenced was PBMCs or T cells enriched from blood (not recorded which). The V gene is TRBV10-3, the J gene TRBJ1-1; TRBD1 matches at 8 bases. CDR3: CAISEPGQGNTEAFF. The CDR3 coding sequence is TGTGCCATCAGTGAGCCCGGACAGGGAAACACTGAAGCTTTCTTT.